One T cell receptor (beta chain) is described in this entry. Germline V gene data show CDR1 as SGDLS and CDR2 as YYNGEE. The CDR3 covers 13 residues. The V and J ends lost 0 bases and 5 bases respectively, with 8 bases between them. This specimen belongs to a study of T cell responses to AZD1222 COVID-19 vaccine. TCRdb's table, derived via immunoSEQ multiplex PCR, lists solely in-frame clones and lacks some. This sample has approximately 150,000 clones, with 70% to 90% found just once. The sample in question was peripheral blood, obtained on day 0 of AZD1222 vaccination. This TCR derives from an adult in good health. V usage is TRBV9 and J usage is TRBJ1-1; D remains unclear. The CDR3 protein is CASSVEFKTEAFF. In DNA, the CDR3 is TGTGCCAGCAGCGTAGAGTTTAAGACTGAAGCTTTCTTT.